This T cell receptor (beta chain) was obtained from a study of glioma-infiltrating T cells. Study-wide findings and caveats: Only very few CDR3 sequences appeared in both tissue and blood. Non-neoplastic patients had below-expected tissue-blood divergence, while all gliomas exceeded expectation.

The J segment lost 5 bases and the V segment lost 6 bases, leaving 8 bases of the junction unmatched. Per the germline V gene, CDR1 is DFQATT and CDR2 is SNEGSKA (reference sequence). CDR3 size: 13 residues. This clonotype appeared many times. Its specificity is not known. Amplification of TCR alpha and beta CDR3 regions from RNA used iRepertoire nested multiplex PCR. One-step reverse transcription and amplification started from around 100-400 ng of tissue mRNA or PBMC total RNA. Using its own MiXCR run on the multiplex PCR reads, TCRdb lists one record per CDR3 protein. The sample records roughly 120,000 distinct CDR3 sequences, roughly 24% being singletons.

Material for sequencing was glioma tissue, nonneoplastic brain tissue, or PBMCs (not recorded which). This TCR was recovered from a human donor with low-grade glioma or glioblastoma, undergoing nonglioma brain surgery, or in good health (not recorded which). The J gene is TRBJ2-7, the V gene TRBV20-1, with 9 bases fitting TRBD2. CDR3 amino acids: CSASAGGLNEQYF. The CDR3 nucleotides are TGCAGTGCCTCAGCGGGAGGTTTGAACGAGCAGTACTTC.